Many counts were recorded for the clone carrying this TCR beta chain. According to the study, TCR beta libraries were built with iRepertoire HTBI primers and CDR3-region Arm-PCR. MiXCR, run by TCRdb on the multiplex PCR reads, gives a single entry per CDR3 protein. The table lists some 220,000 distinct CDR3 sequences, roughly 19% of them singletons. These data originate in a study of regulatory T cells in long-lasting Graves disease. About the study: Graves' patients (newly diagnosed) had been on antithyroid drugs under 3 months.

The CDR3 totals 16 residues. V was clipped by 6 bases and J by 2 bases; unmatched bases: 9. Germline loops: CDR1 MDHEN, CDR2 SYDVKM. Stated time point: newly diagnosed GD, antithyroid drugs for less than 3 months. From RNA extracted from PBMCs, the TCR library was made. A further study also used this sample, focusing on T cells in Graves' hyperthyroidism and ophthalmopathy. That source adds: First-round RT-PCR with HTBI primers amplified the TCR CDR3 region. From stable hyperthyroidism, ophthalmopathy was set apart by a 13 V-J model.

The sequence came from a woman younger than 45 with Graves disease. The chain joins TRBV28 to TRBJ1-2; 10 nucleotides line up with TRBD1. The sample was peripheral blood mononuclear cells (PBMCs), taken at new diagnosis, from a patient treated with antithyroid drugs. CDR3 nucleotide sequence: TGTGCCAGCAGGAGGGGACAGGGGACGGCGAACTATGGCTACACCTTC. As protein: CASRRGQGTANYGYTF.